A single sample gave rise to the 7 T cell receptor beta chains below, sequenced in a study of beta chain features in type 1 diabetes. Expressed TCRB transcripts were sequenced because the entire RNA isolate underwent reverse transcription. Data came from immunoSEQ multiplex PCR; TCRdb stores just in-frame clones and leaves some out. The data show around 350,000 clones, approximately 12% seen once. The sample consisted of naive CD4+ T cells from blood. The source of these receptors is a man aged 18-30 years in good health.

The chain couples TRBV6-1 to TRBJ2-7; possibly TRBD2 for D (5 bases). This CDR3 comprises 15 residues. From germline, CDR1 is MNHNS and CDR2 SASEGT. V was shortened by 2 bases and J by 0 bases, with 11 bases between the two germline ends. Here the CDR3 reads CASSETWLASYEQYF. CDR3 nucleotides: TGTGCCAGCAGTGAAACGTGGCTAGCCTCCTACGAGCAGTACTTC.

This clone has only a few counts. The J gene is TRBJ2-5, the V gene TRBV9, with D perhaps TRBD2 (5 bases). The CDR3 consists of 15 residues. The V gene lost 0 bases and the J gene lost 5 bases, with 14 bases spanning the gap. Germline lookup yields CDR1 SGDLS and CDR2 YYNGEE. Here the CDR3 DNA reads TGTGCCAGCAGCGTAGCTCCACTAGTTGGGGAGACCCAGTACTTC. Amino acid sequence: CASSVAPLVGETQYF. The full variable domain, completed using reference TRBV9 and TRBJ2-5, is DSGVTQTPKHLITATGQRVTLRCSPRSGDLSVYWYQQSLDQGLQFLIQYYNGEERAKGNILERFSAQQFPDLHSELNLSSLELGDSALYFCASSVAPLVGETQYFGPGTRLLVL.

The V gene is TRBV28, the J gene TRBJ2-2, with 10 positions matching TRBD1. CDR3 size: 17 residues. Germline V gene lookup returns CDR1 MDHEN and CDR2 SYDVKM. Trimming cost V 4 bases and J 6 bases; bases outside gene matches: 11. The CDR3 sequence: CASSWPPGQGESGELFF. As DNA, the CDR3 is TGTGCCAGCAGTTGGCCCCCCGGACAGGGGGAGTCCGGGGAGCTGTTTTTT. Variable domain in full (rest from reference TRBV28 and TRBJ2-2): DVKVTQSSRYLVKRTGEKVFLECVQDMDHENMFWYRQDPGLGLRLIYFSYDVKMKEKGDIPEGYSVSREKKERFSLILESASTNQTSMYLCASSWPPGQGESGELFFGEGSRLTVL.

On this clone itself: Other DNA sequences in the same sample also yield this CDR3. The rearrangement joins TRBV19 to TRBJ1-1; D is undetermined. In germline, CDR1 is LNHDA, CDR2 SQIVND (reference sequence). V lost 3 bases, J lost 4 bases, and 6 bases lay in between. This CDR3 has 12 amino acids. The CDR3 nucleotides are TGTGCCAGTAGTATCCGGGGCACTGAAGCTTTCTTT. Translating it yields CASSIRGTEAFF.

The V gene is TRBV18, the J gene TRBJ2-5, with D possibly being TRBD1 (6 bases). The germline V gene has CDR1 KGHSH and CDR2 LQKENI. The CDR3 sequence is 13 residues long. Trimming took off 4 bases at V and 2 bases at J, with 8 bases between the two ends. CDR3 in DNA: TGTGCCAGCTCACGGCAGGGGCAAGAGACCCAGTACTTC. It specifies CASSRQGQETQYF.

The chain recombines TRBV5-1 with TRBJ2-1; D might be TRBD2 (6 bases). V gave up 3 bases and J gave up 4 bases, with 17 bases separating them. The CDR3 is 16 amino acids. Germline assignment: CDR1 SGHRS and CDR2 YFSETQ. CDR3 in amino acids: CASSYPGLILYNEQFF. The CDR3 DNA sequence: TGCGCCAGCAGCTACCCGGGACTCATTCTATACAATGAGCAGTTCTTC.

This clone was picked up a small number of times. The chain couples TRBV9 to TRBJ2-3, with a weak D call TRBD2 (6 bases). Germline loops: CDR1 SGDLS, CDR2 YYNGEE. The CDR3 spans 15 residues. V gave up 0 bases and J gave up 0 bases, with 8 bases separating them. The CDR3 bases are TGTGCCAGCAGCGTAGGGAGGGGTAGCACAGATACGCAGTATTTT. Residues: CASSVGRGSTDTQYF.